This T cell receptor (beta chain) was sequenced during a study of control samples from healthy donors and cancer patients. Here immunoSEQ multiplex PCR was the method, and the copy in TCRdb shows in-frame clones only, minus some. Altogether 260,000 or so clones are present, roughly four fifths being singletons, with the ten largest covering 13%. V shed 2 bases and J shed 5 bases, with 8 bases lying between them. CDR1 and CDR2 from the germline V gene are SGHRS and YFSETQ. This CDR3 contains 13 residues. Sequenced material: PBMCs. The origin of this receptor is a woman aged 60-75 years with lung cancer. The chain recombines TRBV5-1 with TRBJ2-1; the D call may be TRBD1 or TRBD2 (5 bases each). The CDR3 coding sequence is TGCGCCAGCAGCTTCCAGGGAGACAATGAGCAGTTCTTC. Translated, it gives CASSFQGDNEQFF.